This passage covers 19 T cell receptor beta chains from one sample sequenced in a study of CD8 T cells in ankylosing spondylitis. TCRdb reprocessed the 5' RACE reads via MiXCR and lists one record per CDR3 protein. The sample lists approximately 300,000 distinct CDR3 sequences, roughly 20% occurring once. Sequenced material: blood, either unsorted or a sorted T cell fraction (not recorded which). Source of these receptors: a male donor with ankylosing spondylitis or in good health (not recorded which).

The chain is built from TRBV6-1 and TRBJ2-1, with TRBD2 matching 8 bases. Germline-derived CDR1 and CDR2 are MNHNS and SASEGT. CDR3 size: 14 residues. Unmatched junction bases numbered 9, after V lost 6 bases and J lost 8 bases. The CDR3 DNA follows: TGTGCCAGCAGACCTTACGGGAGGGCCTATGAGCAGTTCTTC. It translates to CASRPYGRAYEQFF.

The CDR3 DNA sequence: TGTGCCAGCAGCGTTAGGGGATGGGGGATTGGAAACACCATATATTTT. Translation: CASSVRGWGIGNTIYF. The chain employs TRBV9 and TRBJ1-3, with a possible D match to TRBD1 (5 bases). The V and J ends lost 2 bases and 3 bases respectively, with 15 bases between them. The CDR3 sequence is 16 residues long. From germline, CDR1 is SGDLS and CDR2 YYNGEE.

The chain is built from TRBV28 and TRBJ1-5; D may be TRBD1 (6 bases). This CDR3 comprises 14 residues. Germline CDR1 reads MDHEN; CDR2 reads SYDVKM. V dropped 3 bases and J dropped 7 bases, with 13 bases sitting between them. CDR3 bases: TGTGCCAGCAGTTTCCCAGGGGAGGGACAGCCCCAGCATTTT. Translated: CASSFPGEGQPQHF. The variable domain in full, with the rest retrieved from reference TRBV28 and TRBJ1-5, is DVKVTQSSRYLVKRTGEKVFLECVQDMDHENMFWYRQDPGLGLRLIYFSYDVKMKEKGDIPEGYSVSREKKERFSLILESASTNQTSMYLCASSFPGEGQPQHFGDGTRLSIL.

The chain carries TRBV28 and TRBJ2-7; D possibly corresponds to TRBD1 (5 bases). The CDR3 covers 14 residues. V was trimmed by 6 bases and J by 3 bases, leaving 15 bases between them. Germline CDR1 and CDR2: MDHEN and SYDVKM. As DNA, the CDR3 is TGTGCCAGCAGCGACAGTTCTATTAACTACGAGCAGTACGTC. Amino acid sequence: CASSDSSINYEQYV.

V gene TRBV27 combines with J gene TRBJ2-3; 9 nucleotides match TRBD2. CDR3 size: 17 residues. The germline CDR1 and CDR2 sequences are MNHEY and SMNVEV (reference sequence). The J segment lost 2 bases and the V segment lost 6 bases, leaving 12 bases of the junction unmatched. DNA of the CDR3: TGTGCCAGCAGAACCTTGACTAGCGGAAATCCCACAGATACGCAGTATTTT. Translated, it gives CASRTLTSGNPTDTQYF.

This clonotype was counted a few times. CDR3 residues: CASSLDRRLIADTQYF. The CDR3 DNA follows: TGCGCCAGCAGCTTGGACAGGAGGCTAATCGCAGATACGCAGTATTTT. V gene TRBV5-1 combines with J gene TRBJ2-3, with D perhaps TRBD1 or TRBD2 (5 bases each). CDR3 length: 16 amino acids. In germline, CDR1 is SGHRS, CDR2 YFSETQ. The germline V and J ends were trimmed by 0 bases and 4 bases, with 15 bases remaining between them.

Only a few counts were recorded for this clonotype. This chain joins TRBV12-3 or TRBV12-4 and TRBJ2-7; the match to TRBD2 covers 8 bases. The CDR3 is 14 residues long. V trimming: 5 bases; J trimming: 3 bases; junction bases outside the gene matches: 6. CDR3 coding DNA: TGTGCCAGCAGTCCGGGGGGGGTGAACTACGAGCAGTACGTC. It specifies CASSPGGVNYEQYV.

This clonotype was recorded a few times. This chain connects TRBV5-1 to TRBJ2-1, with 9 bases lining up with TRBD2. Germline V lookup: CDR1 SGHRS, CDR2 YFSETQ. V lost 0 bases, J lost 3 bases, and 1 base stayed unmatched. This CDR3 has 15 residues. The CDR3 DNA sequence: TGCGCCAGCAGCTTGGAACTAGCGGGCTACAATGAGCAGTTCTTC. Protein sequence: CASSLELAGYNEQFF.

The chain links TRBV9 to TRBJ2-3; possible D gene TRBD1, 6 bases. The CDR3 is 15 amino acids. Germline CDR1 SGDLS, CDR2 YYNGEE. V was shortened by 3 bases and J by 2 bases, with 13 bases between the two germline ends. The CDR3 protein is CASSAGTLSTDTQYF. CDR3 in DNA: TGTGCCAGCAGCGCGGGGACACTCTCCACAGATACGCAGTATTTT.

This clonotype was seen a few times. This rearrangement joins TRBV6-5 to TRBJ2-3; a possible D gene is TRBD2 (6 bases). The CDR3 is 15 residues long. Trimming took off 2 bases at V and 4 bases at J, with 13 bases between the two ends. Germline assignment: CDR1 MNHEY and CDR2 SVGAGI. CDR3 residues: CASSYQRVGADTQYF. In nucleotides, the CDR3 is TGTGCCAGCAGTTACCAGCGGGTGGGTGCAGATACGCAGTATTTT.

The chain has TRBV7-3 and TRBJ2-2; no firm D call. The CDR3 is 14 amino acids. V lost 7 bases and J 0 bases, leaving 9 bases between the germline ends. Per the germline V gene, CDR1 is SGHTA and CDR2 is FQGTGA. The CDR3 here is CASKKTTNTGELFF. The CDR3 region has the DNA TGTGCCAGCAAGAAAACGACGAACACCGGGGAGCTGTTTTTT. Supplemented by reference TRBV7-3 and TRBJ2-2, the full variable domain reads GAGVSQTPSNKVTEKGKYVELRCDPISGHTALYWYRQSLGQGPEFLIYFQGTGAADDSGLPNDRFFAVRPEGSVSTLKIQRTERGDSAVYLCASKKTTNTGELFFGEGSRLTVL.

The sample holds many counts of this clonotype. The chain links TRBV4-2 to TRBJ2-5; D gene ambiguous. The germline gives CDR1 LGHNA, CDR2 YNFKEQ. The CDR3 totals 15 residues. Trimming shortened V by 0 bases and J by 1 base, and 9 bases separated the two germline ends. The CDR3 DNA sequence: TGTGCCAGCAGCCAAGATCGTCCATCCCAAGAGACCCAGTACTTC. Its protein is CASSQDRPSQETQYF.

This clonotype was counted between two and nine times. V is TRBV27 and J is TRBJ2-1; D not resolved. The V gene lost 4 bases and the J gene lost 2 bases, with 6 bases spanning the gap. The CDR3 contains 13 residues. The V gene's germline CDR1 is MNHEY and CDR2 SMNVEV (reference sequence). The CDR3 DNA follows: TGTGCCAGCAGTTCCCAGCCCTACAATGAGCAGTTCTTC. Encoded protein: CASSSQPYNEQFF.

The gene calls are TRBV6-1 and TRBJ1-6; D is unclear. Germline lookup yields CDR1 MNHNS and CDR2 SASEGT. Trimming left V 6 bases short and J 6 bases short, with 12 bases between. The CDR3 spans 14 residues. The CDR3 nucleotides read TGTGCCAGCAGCCAGGACGGACGTAATTCACCCCTCCACTTT. Protein sequence: CASSQDGRNSPLHF.

This clonotype was observed a few times. The chain links TRBV20-1 to TRBJ1-1; 9 bases agree with TRBD1. The V segment lost 4 bases and the J segment 10 bases; nucleotides outside the gene matches: 13. The CDR3 has 14 amino acids. Germline values: CDR1 DFQATT, CDR2 SNEGSKA (reference sequence). CDR3 sequence: CSAMWDRAFGGAFF. The CDR3 bases are TGCAGTGCTATGTGGGACAGGGCTTTTGGCGGAGCTTTCTTT.

This clonotype was observed once. A much larger clone differs by one base, so this may be a read error. V usage is TRBV12-3 or TRBV12-4 and J usage is TRBJ1-1; TRBD1 matches 9 bases. The CDR3 covers 14 residues. The CDR3 reads CASRLGTGNTKAFF. DNA of the CDR3: TGTGCCAGCAGGCTAGGGACAGGGAACACTAAAGCTTTCTTT.

This clonotype was observed a few times. V gene TRBV9 combines with J gene TRBJ1-2, with D uncertain. This CDR3 is built from 14 residues. V was cut by 0 bases and J by 4 bases, with 10 bases left in between. Germline-derived CDR1 and CDR2 are SGDLS and YYNGEE. The CDR3 DNA sequence: TGTGCCAGCAGCGTAGACGGAGGGAGCTATGGCTACACCTTC. Its protein is CASSVDGGSYGYTF.

Many counts were recorded for this clonotype. The chain uses TRBV4-2 and TRBJ2-5, with TRBD2 matching 12 bases. J was trimmed by 2 bases and V by 4 bases; bases with no gene match: 5. The CDR3 spans 16 residues. CDR1 and CDR2 from the germline V gene are LGHNA and YNFKEQ. Written as DNA, the CDR3 is TGTGCCAGCAGCCGTCTAGCGGGGGGGCAACAAGAGACCCAGTACTTC. This sequence encodes CASSRLAGGQQETQYF.

The chain carries TRBV20-1 and TRBJ2-3; D is perhaps TRBD1 or TRBD2 (6 bases each). This CDR3 has 14 amino acids. Trimming took off 3 bases at V and 1 base at J, with 11 bases between the two ends. CDR1 is DFQATT, CDR2 SNEGSKA, per germline (reference sequence). The CDR3 here is CSARGGIGTDTQYF. The CDR3 DNA is TGCAGTGCTAGGGGGGGCATAGGCACAGATACGCAGTATTTT.